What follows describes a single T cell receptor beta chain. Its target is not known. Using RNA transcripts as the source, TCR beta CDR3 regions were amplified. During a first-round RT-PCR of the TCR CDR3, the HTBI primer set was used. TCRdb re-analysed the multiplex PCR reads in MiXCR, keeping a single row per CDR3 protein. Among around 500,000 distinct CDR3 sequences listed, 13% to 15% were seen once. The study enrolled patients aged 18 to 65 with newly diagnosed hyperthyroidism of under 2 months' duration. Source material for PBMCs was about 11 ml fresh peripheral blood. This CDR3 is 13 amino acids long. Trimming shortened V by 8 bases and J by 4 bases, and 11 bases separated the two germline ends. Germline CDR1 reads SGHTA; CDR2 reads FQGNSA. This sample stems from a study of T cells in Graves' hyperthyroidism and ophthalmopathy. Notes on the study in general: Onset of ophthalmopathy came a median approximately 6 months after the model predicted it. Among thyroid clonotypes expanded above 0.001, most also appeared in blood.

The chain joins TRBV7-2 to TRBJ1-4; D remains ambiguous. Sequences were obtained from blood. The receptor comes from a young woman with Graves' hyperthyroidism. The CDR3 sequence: CASAVFGNEKLFF. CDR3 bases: TGTGCCAGCGCGGTTTTTGGTAATGAAAAACTGTTTTTT.